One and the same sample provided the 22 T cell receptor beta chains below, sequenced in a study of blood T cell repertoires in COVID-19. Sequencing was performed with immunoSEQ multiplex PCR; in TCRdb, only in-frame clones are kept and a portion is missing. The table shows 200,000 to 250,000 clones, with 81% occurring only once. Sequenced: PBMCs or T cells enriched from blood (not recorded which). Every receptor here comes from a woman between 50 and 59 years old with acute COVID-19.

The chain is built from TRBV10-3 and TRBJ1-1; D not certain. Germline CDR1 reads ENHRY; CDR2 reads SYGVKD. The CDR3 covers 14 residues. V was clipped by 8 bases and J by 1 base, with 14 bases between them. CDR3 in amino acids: CAIRYTGENTEAFF. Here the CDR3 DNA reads TGTGCCATCCGGTACACCGGGGAGAACACTGAAGCTTTCTTT.

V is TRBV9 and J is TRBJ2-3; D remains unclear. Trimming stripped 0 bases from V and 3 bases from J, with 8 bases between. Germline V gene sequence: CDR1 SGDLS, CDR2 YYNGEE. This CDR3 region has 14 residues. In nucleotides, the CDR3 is TGTGCCAGCAGCGTAGAGGCGGTAACAGATACGCAGTATTTT. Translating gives CASSVEAVTDTQYF.

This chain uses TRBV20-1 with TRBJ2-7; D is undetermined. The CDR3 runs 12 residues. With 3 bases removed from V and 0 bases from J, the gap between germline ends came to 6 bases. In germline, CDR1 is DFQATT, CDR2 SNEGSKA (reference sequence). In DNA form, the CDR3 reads TGCAGTGCTAGTTACAGCTCCTACGAGCAGTACTTC. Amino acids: CSASYSSYEQYF.

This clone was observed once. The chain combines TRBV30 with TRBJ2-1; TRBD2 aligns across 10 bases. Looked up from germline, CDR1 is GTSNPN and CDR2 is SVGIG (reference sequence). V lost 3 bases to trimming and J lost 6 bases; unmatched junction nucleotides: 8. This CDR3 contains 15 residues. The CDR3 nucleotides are TGTGCCTGGAGCCGCAGGAGCGGGAGGGCCAATGAGCAGTTCTTC. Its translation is CAWSRRSGRANEQFF.

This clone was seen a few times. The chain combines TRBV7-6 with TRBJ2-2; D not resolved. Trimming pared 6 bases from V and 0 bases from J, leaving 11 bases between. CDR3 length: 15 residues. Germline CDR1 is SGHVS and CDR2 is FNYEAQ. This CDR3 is CASRSDWTNTGELFF. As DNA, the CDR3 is TGTGCCAGCAGGTCCGACTGGACGAACACCGGGGAGCTGTTTTTT.

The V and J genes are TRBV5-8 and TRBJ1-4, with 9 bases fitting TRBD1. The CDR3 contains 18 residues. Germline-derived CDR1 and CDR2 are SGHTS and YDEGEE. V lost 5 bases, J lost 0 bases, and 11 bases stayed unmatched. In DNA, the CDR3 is TGTGCCAGCAGACCTTTACAGGGGGCGTTTGCAACTAATGAAAAACTGTTTTTT. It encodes CASRPLQGAFATNEKLFF. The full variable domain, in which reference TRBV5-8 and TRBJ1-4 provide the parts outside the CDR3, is EAGVTQSPTHLIKTRGQQATLRCSPISGHTSVYWYQQALGLGLQFLLWYDEGEERNRGNFPPRFSGRQFPNYSSELNVNALELEDSALYLCASRPLQGAFATNEKLFFGSGTQLSVL.

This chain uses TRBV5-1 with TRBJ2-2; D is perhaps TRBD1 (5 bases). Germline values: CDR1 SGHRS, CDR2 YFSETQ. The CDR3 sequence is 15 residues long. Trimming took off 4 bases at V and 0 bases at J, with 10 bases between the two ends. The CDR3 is CASSPDTSNTGELFF. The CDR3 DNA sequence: TGCGCCAGCAGCCCGGACACCTCGAACACCGGGGAGCTGTTTTTT.

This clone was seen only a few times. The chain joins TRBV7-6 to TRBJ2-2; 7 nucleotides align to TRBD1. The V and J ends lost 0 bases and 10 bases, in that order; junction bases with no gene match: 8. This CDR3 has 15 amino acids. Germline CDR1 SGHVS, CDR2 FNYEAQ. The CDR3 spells CASSLAGTVSAELFF. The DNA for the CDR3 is TGTGCCAGCAGCTTAGCCGGGACAGTATCGGCGGAGCTGTTTTTT.

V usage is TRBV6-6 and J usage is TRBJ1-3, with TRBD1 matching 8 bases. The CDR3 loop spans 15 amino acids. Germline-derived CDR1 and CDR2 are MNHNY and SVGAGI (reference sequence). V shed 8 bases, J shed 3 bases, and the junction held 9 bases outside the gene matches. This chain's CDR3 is CASGGQGRGGNTIYF. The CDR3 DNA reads TGTGCCAGCGGTGGACAGGGAAGAGGTGGAAACACCATATATTTT.

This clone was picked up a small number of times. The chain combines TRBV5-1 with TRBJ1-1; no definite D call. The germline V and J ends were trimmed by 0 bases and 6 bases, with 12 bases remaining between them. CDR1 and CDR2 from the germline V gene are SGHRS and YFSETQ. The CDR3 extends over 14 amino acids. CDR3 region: CASSLAWQDSEAFF. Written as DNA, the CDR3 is TGCGCCAGCAGCTTGGCTTGGCAGGACTCTGAAGCTTTCTTT.

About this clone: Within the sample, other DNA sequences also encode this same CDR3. CDR3 sequence (DNA): TGTGCCAGCAGCCAAGGCAGGGTGACTGAAGCTTTCTTT. Protein product: CASSQGRVTEAFF. This sequence joins TRBV14 and TRBJ1-1, with D perhaps TRBD1 (5 bases). Germline-derived CDR1 and CDR2 are SGHDN and FVKESK. The V end lost 1 base, the J end lost 5 bases, and 8 bases lay between the germline ends. CDR3 length: 13 amino acids.

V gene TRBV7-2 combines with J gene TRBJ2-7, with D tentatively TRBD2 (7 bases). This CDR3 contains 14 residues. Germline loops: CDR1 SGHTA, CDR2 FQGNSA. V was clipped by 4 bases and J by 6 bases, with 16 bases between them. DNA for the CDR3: TGTGCCAGCAGCTCCAAGGGGGGGCTCCTCGAGCAGTACTTC. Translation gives CASSSKGGLLEQYF.

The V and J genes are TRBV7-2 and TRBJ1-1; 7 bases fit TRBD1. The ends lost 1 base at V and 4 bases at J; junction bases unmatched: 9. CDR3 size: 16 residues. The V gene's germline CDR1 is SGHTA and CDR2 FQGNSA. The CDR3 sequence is CASSLDNRGGSTEAFF. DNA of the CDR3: TGTGCCAGCAGCTTAGACAACAGGGGAGGCAGCACTGAAGCTTTCTTT.

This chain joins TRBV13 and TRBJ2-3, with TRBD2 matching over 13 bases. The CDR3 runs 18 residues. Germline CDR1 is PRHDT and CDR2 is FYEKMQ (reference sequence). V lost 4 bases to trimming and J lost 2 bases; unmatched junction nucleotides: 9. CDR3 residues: CASSSQGLAGVPTDTQYF. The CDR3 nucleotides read TGTGCCAGCAGCTCCCAAGGACTAGCGGGAGTGCCCACAGATACGCAGTATTTT.

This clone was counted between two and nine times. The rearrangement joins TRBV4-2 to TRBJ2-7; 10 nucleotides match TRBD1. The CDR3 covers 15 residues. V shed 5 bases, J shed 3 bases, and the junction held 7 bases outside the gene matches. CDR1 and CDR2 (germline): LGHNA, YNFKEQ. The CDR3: CASSSPGQGLYEQYF. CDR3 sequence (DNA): TGTGCCAGCAGCTCCCCGGGACAGGGGCTCTACGAGCAGTACTTC.

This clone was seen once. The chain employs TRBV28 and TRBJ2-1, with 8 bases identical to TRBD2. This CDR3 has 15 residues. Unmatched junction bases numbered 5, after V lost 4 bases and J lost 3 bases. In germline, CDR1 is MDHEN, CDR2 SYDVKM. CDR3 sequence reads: CASSSGLAFYNEQFF. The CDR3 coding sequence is TGTGCCAGCAGTTCCGGACTAGCTTTCTACAATGAGCAGTTCTTC. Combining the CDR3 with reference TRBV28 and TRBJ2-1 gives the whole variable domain DVKVTQSSRYLVKRTGEKVFLECVQDMDHENMFWYRQDPGLGLRLIYFSYDVKMKEKGDIPEGYSVSREKKERFSLILESASTNQTSMYLCASSSGLAFYNEQFFGPGTRLTVL.

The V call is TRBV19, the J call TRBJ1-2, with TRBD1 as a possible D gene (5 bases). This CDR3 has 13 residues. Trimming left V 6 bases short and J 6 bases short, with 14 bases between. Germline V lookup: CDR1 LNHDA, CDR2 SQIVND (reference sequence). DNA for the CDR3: TGTGCCAGTAGCCCGACCAGGGTAGATGGCTACACCTTC. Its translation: CASSPTRVDGYTF.

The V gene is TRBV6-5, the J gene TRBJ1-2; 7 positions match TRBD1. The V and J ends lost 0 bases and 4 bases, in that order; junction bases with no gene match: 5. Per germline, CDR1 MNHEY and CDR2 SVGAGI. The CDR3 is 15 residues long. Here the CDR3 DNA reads TGTGCCAGCAGTTACTCGGCCAGGGGGAGCTATGGCTACACCTTC. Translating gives CASSYSARGSYGYTF.

CDR3 residues: CASSHRGTNEKLFF. CDR3 nucleotide sequence: TGTGCCAGCAGTCACAGGGGCACTAATGAAAAACTGTTTTTT. The rearrangement joins TRBV6-6 to TRBJ1-4, with TRBD1 matching over 7 bases. CDR3 length: 14 residues. CDR1 and CDR2 (germline): MNHNY, SVGAGI (reference sequence). V was pared by 5 bases and J by 2 bases, with 2 bases of the junction left unmatched.

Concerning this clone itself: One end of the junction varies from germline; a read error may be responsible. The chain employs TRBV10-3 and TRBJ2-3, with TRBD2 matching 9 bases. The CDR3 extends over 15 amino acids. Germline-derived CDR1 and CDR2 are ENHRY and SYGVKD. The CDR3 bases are TGTGCCATCAGTGAGTCTTCGACTAGCGGCTCCACCCAGGATTTT. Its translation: CAISESSTSGSTQDF.

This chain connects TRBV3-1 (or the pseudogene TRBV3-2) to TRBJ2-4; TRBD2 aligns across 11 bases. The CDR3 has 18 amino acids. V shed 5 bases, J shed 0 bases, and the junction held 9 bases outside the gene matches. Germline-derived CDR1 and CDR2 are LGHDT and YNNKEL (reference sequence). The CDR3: CASSTILAGAGAKNIQYF. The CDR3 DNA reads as TGTGCCAGCAGCACGATACTAGCGGGGGCCGGAGCCAAAAACATTCAGTACTTC.

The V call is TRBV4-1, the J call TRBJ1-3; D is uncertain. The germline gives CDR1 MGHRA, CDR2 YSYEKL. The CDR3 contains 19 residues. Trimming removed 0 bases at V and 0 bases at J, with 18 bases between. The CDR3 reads CASSQDWAPGTSSGNTIYF. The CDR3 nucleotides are TGCGCCAGCAGCCAAGATTGGGCCCCAGGAACTTCCTCTGGAAACACCATATATTTT.